This T cell receptor beta chain is drawn from a study of blood T cells in healthy people across ages. Remarks on this clonotype: Its matching antigen is unknown.

Points from the study as a whole: The diversity estimates, figures obtained from one million T cells, were considered underestimates. The fall in TCR beta diversity per million T cells was roughly linear with age.

The CDR3 contains 15 residues. V dropped 4 bases and J dropped 8 bases, with 20 bases sitting between them. From germline, CDR1 is LGHDT and CDR2 YNNKEL (reference sequence). A second PCR, run for roughly 6 to 11 cycles, used a sample-barcoded 5' primer plus a J-beta primer mix. MiXCR, run by TCRdb on the 5' RACE reads, gives a single entry per CDR3 protein. The data hold 650,000 to 1,000,000 distinct CDR3 sequences, with about 37% observed a single time. The sequenced sample was blood. This TCR was sampled from a man between 18 and 29 years old in good health. V gene TRBV3-1 combines with J gene TRBJ1-2; tentative D call: TRBD1 (5 bases). The CDR3 DNA reads TGTGCCAGCAGCCGCCGCGGGGACCAGCCCCAAGGCTACACCTTC. Residues: CASSRRGDQPQGYTF.